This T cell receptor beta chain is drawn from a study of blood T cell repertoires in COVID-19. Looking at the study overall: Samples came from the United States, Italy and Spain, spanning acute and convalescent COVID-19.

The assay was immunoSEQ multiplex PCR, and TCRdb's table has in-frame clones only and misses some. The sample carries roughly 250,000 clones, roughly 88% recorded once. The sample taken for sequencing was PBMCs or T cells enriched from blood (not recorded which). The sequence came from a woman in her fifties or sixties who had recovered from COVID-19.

In nucleotides, the CDR3 is TGTGCCAGCAGCCGCAACTTAGCGGGTCGCTACGAGCAGTACTTC. Its translation is CASSRNLAGRYEQYF. The chain carries TRBV14 and TRBJ2-7; TRBD2 agrees at 7 bases. Per germline, CDR1 SGHDN and CDR2 FVKESK. CDR3 length: 15 amino acids. V lost 4 bases, J lost 3 bases, and 9 bases stayed unmatched.